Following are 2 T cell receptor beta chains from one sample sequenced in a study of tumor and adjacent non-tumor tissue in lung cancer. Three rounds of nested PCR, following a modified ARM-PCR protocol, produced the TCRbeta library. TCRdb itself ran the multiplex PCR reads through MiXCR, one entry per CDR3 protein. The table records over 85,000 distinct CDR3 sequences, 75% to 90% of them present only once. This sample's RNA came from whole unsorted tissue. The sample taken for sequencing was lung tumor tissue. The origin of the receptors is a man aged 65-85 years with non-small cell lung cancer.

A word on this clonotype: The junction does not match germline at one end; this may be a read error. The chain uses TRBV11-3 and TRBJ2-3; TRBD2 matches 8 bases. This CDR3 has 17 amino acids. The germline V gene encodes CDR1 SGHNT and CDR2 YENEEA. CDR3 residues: CGSSQGLAGSGPDTQYF. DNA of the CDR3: TGTGGCAGCAGCCAAGGATTAGCGGGGTCGGGACCAGATACGCAGTATTTT.

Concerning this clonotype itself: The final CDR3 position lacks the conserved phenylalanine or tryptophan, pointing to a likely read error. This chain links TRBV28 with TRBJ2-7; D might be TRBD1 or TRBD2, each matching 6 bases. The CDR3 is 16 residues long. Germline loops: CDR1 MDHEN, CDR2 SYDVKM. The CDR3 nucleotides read TGTGCCAGCGGTTTATATGGGGGACTGGGGGCTAGGGAGCAGTACATC. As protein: CASGLYGGLGAREQYI.